The 10 T cell receptor beta chains reported below all come from one sample, sequenced in a study of blood T cell repertoires in COVID-19. Using immunoSEQ multiplex PCR, the repertoire was profiled, and TCRdb retains in-frame clones only, with some absent. The sample has about 210,000 clones, around four fifths seen once. Material for sequencing was peripheral blood. These receptors were obtained from a woman aged 40-49 years with active or convalescent COVID-19.

This chain uses TRBV11-3 with TRBJ2-2, with 7 bases lining up with TRBD2. Germline CDR1 reads SGHNT; CDR2 reads YENEEA. Germline trimming cut 0 bases from V and 1 base from J; bases unmatched to any gene: 5. The CDR3 consists of 17 residues. Here the CDR3 reads CASSLDPIAGNTGELFF. CDR3 DNA sequence: TGTGCCAGCAGCTTAGACCCGATAGCGGGGAACACCGGGGAGCTGTTTTTT.

The chain carries TRBV27 and TRBJ2-7, with TRBD1 identical over 9 bases. Germline V gene data show CDR1 as MNHEY and CDR2 as SMNVEV (reference sequence). J was trimmed by 4 bases and V by 6 bases; bases with no gene match: 7. This CDR3 spans 14 amino acids. CDR3 DNA: TGTGCCAGCAGGTGGGGACAGGGTAGTTACGAGCAGTACTTC. This translates into CASRWGQGSYEQYF.

This sequence joins TRBV5-4 and TRBJ2-2; D might be TRBD1 (6 bases). V lost 1 base, J lost 1 base, and 11 bases lay in between. The CDR3 extends over 16 amino acids. Germline V gene data show CDR1 as SGHNT and CDR2 as YYREEE (reference sequence). DNA for the CDR3: TGTGCCAGCAGCTTGTTTGTACAGGGGAACACCGGGGAGCTGTTTTTT. The encoded protein is CASSLFVQGNTGELFF.

V is TRBV19 and J is TRBJ1-6; D is undetermined. V lost 2 bases and J lost 5, with 10 bases in between. CDR1 and CDR2 from the germline V gene are LNHDA and SQIVND (reference sequence). The CDR3 is 15 residues long. The CDR3 nucleotides read TGTGCCAGTAGTATATTCCACGGGAATAATTCACCCCTCCACTTT. Its protein product is CASSIFHGNNSPLHF. Full variable domain (missing parts from reference TRBV19 and TRBJ1-6): DGGITQSPKYLFRKEGQNVTLSCEQNLNHDAMYWYRQDPGQGLRLIYYSQIVNDFQKGDIAEGYSVSREKKESFPLTVTSAQKNPTAFYLCASSIFHGNNSPLHFGNGTRLTVT.

The V and J genes are TRBV6-5 and TRBJ2-3, with 11 nucleotides matching TRBD1. CDR1 and CDR2 (germline): MNHEY, SVGAGI. V gave up 1 base and J gave up 3 bases; unmatched junction bases: 3. The CDR3 loop spans 16 amino acids. CDR3 amino acids: CASSYLGQGGTDTQYF. In DNA form, the CDR3 reads TGTGCCAGCAGTTACTTGGGACAGGGGGGAACAGATACGCAGTATTTT.

This chain connects TRBV7-9 to TRBJ1-1; no clear D gene. The CDR3 is 14 amino acids. The V end lost 5 bases, the J end lost 4 bases, and 14 bases lay between the germline ends. Looked up from germline, CDR1 is SEHNR and CDR2 is FQNEAQ (reference sequence). Here the CDR3 DNA reads TGTGCCAGCAGCCTCCCGGCTAGAGGCACTGAAGCTTTCTTT. Its protein is CASSLPARGTEAFF.

The V call is TRBV6-1, the J call TRBJ2-7, with 7 bases aligning to TRBD2. This CDR3 contains 14 residues. CDR1 and CDR2 from the germline V gene are MNHNS and SASEGT. Germline trimming cut 1 base from V and 2 bases from J; bases unmatched to any gene: 2. The DNA of the CDR3 is TGTGCCAGCAGTGAAGACGGGGGGACCTACGAGCAGTACTTC. This encodes CASSEDGGTYEQYF.

This chain connects TRBV4-2 to TRBJ1-2; no clear D gene. The CDR3 length is 15 residues. The V and J ends lost 5 bases and 5 bases respectively, with 18 bases between them. The germline gives CDR1 LGHNA, CDR2 YNFKEQ. CDR3 nucleotide sequence: TGTGCCAGCAGCTCCGAGCGAGGAGGGTTTTATGGCTACACCTTC. This codes for CASSSERGGFYGYTF.

The J gene is TRBJ2-7, the V gene TRBV5-1; 13 bases are shared with TRBD2. The germline gives CDR1 SGHRS, CDR2 YFSETQ. V gave up 4 bases and J gave up 6 bases; unmatched junction bases: 10. CDR3 length: 16 amino acids. CDR3 nucleotide sequence: TGCGCCAGCAGCCCTGAAGGACTAGCGGGAGATTTCGAGCAGTACTTC. Its protein is CASSPEGLAGDFEQYF.

V gene TRBV5-1 combines with J gene TRBJ1-1, with 10 positions matching TRBD1. The CDR3 sequence is 15 residues long. V shed 5 bases, J shed 4 bases, and the junction held 8 bases outside the gene matches. CDR1 SGHRS and CDR2 YFSETQ come from the germline V gene. As DNA, the CDR3 is TGCGCCAGCAGTCAGAGAGGGACAGGGGCCACTGAAGCTTTCTTT. This encodes CASSQRGTGATEAFF.